The 30 T cell receptor beta chains reported below all come from one sample, sequenced in a study of vaccination effects on CD4 cells after COVID-19. Using viral peptide pools, the ViraFEST assay grew out antigen-specific CD4+ T cells prior to sequencing. Scientists isolated CD4+ T cells after a roughly 9-day culture period ended. Two doses of BNT162b2 or mRNA-1273 vaccine were administered to participants. Using immunoSEQ multiplex PCR, the repertoire was profiled, and TCRdb retains in-frame clones only, with some absent. Of fewer than 35,000 clones listed, 80% are singletons. Antigen specificity for these receptors is unknown. The sequenced sample was CD4+ T cells from PBMCs cultured with SARS-CoV-2 spike peptides, obtained after COVID-19 vaccination. These receptors were obtained from a human donor who received a COVID-19 vaccine. Some clones in this sample may be carry-over from other donors' samples.

This clone was seen just once. V usage is TRBV7-2 and J usage is TRBJ2-3; TRBD2 might be the D (6 bases). This CDR3 spans 15 amino acids. With 4 bases removed from V and 0 bases from J, the gap between germline ends came to 11 bases. Germline assignment: CDR1 SGHTA and CDR2 FQGNSA. The CDR3 loop is CASSYRGASTDTQYF. The CDR3 nucleotides are TGTGCCAGCAGCTACCGCGGGGCTAGCACAGATACGCAGTATTTT.

This clone was recorded a few times. This chain links TRBV5-1 with TRBJ2-3; D possibly corresponds to TRBD2 (6 bases). This CDR3 is built from 14 residues. Germline V lookup: CDR1 SGHRS, CDR2 YFSETQ. V was trimmed by 3 bases and J by 3 bases, leaving 11 bases between them. CDR3 in amino acids: CASSYWTTTDTQYF. In nucleotides, the CDR3 is TGCGCCAGCAGCTACTGGACTACTACAGATACGCAGTATTTT. The full variable domain, rest sourced from reference TRBV5-1 and TRBJ2-3, is KAGVTQTPRYLIKTRGQQVTLSCSPISGHRSVSWYQQTPGQGLQFLFEYFSETQRNKGNFPGRFSGRQFSNSRSEMNVSTLELGDSALYLCASSYWTTTDTQYFGPGTRLTVL.

This chain connects TRBV5-4 to TRBJ2-2; 9 bases match TRBD1. Germline V gives CDR1 SGHNT, CDR2 YYREEE (reference sequence). CDR3 length: 16 residues. Losses at the gene ends were 5 bases for V and 2 bases for J; bases not matched to a gene: 7. CDR3 residues: CASSTPGQGNTGELFF. The CDR3, as DNA: TGTGCCAGCAGTACCCCGGGACAGGGAAACACCGGGGAGCTGTTTTTT.

The chain combines TRBV28 with TRBJ1-6, with a weak D call TRBD1 (6 bases). V shed 6 bases and J shed 0 bases, with 15 bases lying between them. This CDR3 region has 17 residues. Per the germline V gene, CDR1 is MDHEN and CDR2 is SYDVKM. The CDR3 reads CASREGTPDSYNSPLHF. CDR3 DNA: TGTGCCAGCAGAGAAGGGACACCCGACTCCTATAATTCACCCCTCCACTTT.

The genes are TRBV7-9 and TRBJ1-2; D gene ambiguous. Germline loops: CDR1 SEHNR, CDR2 FQNEAQ (reference sequence). Trimming left V 5 bases short and J 1 base short, with 14 bases between. This CDR3 has 15 amino acids. The CDR3 bases are TGTGCCAGCAGCCCACCAATGGCCCTTAACTATGGCTACACCTTC. Its translation is CASSPPMALNYGYTF. Supplemented by reference TRBV7-9 and TRBJ1-2, the full variable domain reads DTGVSQNPRHKITKRGQNVTFRCDPISEHNRLYWYRQTLGQGPEFLTYFQNEAQLEKSRLLSDRFSAERPKGSFSTLEIQRTEQGDSAMYLCASSPPMALNYGYTFGSGTRLTVV.

The chain carries TRBV7-9 and TRBJ2-1; TRBD1 is a possible D gene (5 bases). Germline V gives CDR1 SEHNR, CDR2 FQNEAQ (reference sequence). Trimming took 4 bases from V and 5 from J, leaving 15 bases between them. This CDR3 has 15 residues. CDR3 sequence (DNA): TGTGCCAGCAGCTCCAGTTCACAGGTGAACAATGAGCAGTTCTTC. Protein: CASSSSSQVNNEQFF.

This clone was seen a few times. The V gene is TRBV7-9, the J gene TRBJ2-6; D remains ambiguous. The CDR3 contains 16 residues. Trimming pared 5 bases from V and 0 bases from J, leaving 11 bases between. CDR1 is SEHNR, CDR2 FQNEAQ, per germline (reference sequence). CDR3 in amino acids: CASSPMGNSGANVLTF. For the CDR3, the DNA is TGTGCCAGCAGCCCTATGGGGAACTCTGGGGCCAACGTCCTGACTTTC.

The chain recombines TRBV7-3 with TRBJ2-1; 9 bases map to TRBD1. Germline V lookup: CDR1 SGHTA, CDR2 FQGTGA. The CDR3 sequence is 15 residues long. The V gene end was trimmed by 2 bases and the J gene end by 4 bases; junction bases not matched to a gene: 3. This CDR3 reads CASSLDRGSYNEQFF. Written as DNA, the CDR3 is TGTGCCAGCAGCTTAGACAGGGGGTCTTACAATGAGCAGTTCTTC.

The chain has TRBV19 and TRBJ2-4, with D possibly being TRBD1 (6 bases). The CDR3 has 13 amino acids. Germline CDR1 and CDR2: LNHDA and SQIVND (reference sequence). Trimming took off 11 bases at V and 6 bases at J, with 17 bases between the two ends. CDR3 region: CAARAPGANIQYF. In DNA, the CDR3 is TGTGCCGCGAGAGCGCCAGGGGCAAACATTCAGTACTTC.

The chain uses TRBV2 and TRBJ2-5, with 9 bases aligning to TRBD2. In germline, CDR1 is SNHLY, CDR2 FYNNEI. The CDR3 sequence is 16 residues long. Trimming at V came to 5 bases and at J to 2 bases, leaving 9 bases not matched to a gene. Here the CDR3 DNA reads TGTGCCAGCAGTCCCCGGCTAGCGGGGAAACAAGAGACCCAGTACTTC. It encodes CASSPRLAGKQETQYF.

In this sample, this clone turned up once. V gene TRBV6-5 combines with J gene TRBJ1-2; 9 bases agree with TRBD1. Trimming removed 8 bases from V and 0 bases from J; junction bases left unmatched: 4. CDR1 is MNHEY, CDR2 SVGAGI, per germline. This CDR3 is built from 14 residues. The chain's CDR3 is CASGQGHTNYGYTF. CDR3 nucleotides: TGTGCCAGCGGACAGGGGCATACTAACTATGGCTACACCTTC.

The gene calls are TRBV5-1 and TRBJ2-2; possible D gene TRBD2, 6 bases. The germline V gene encodes CDR1 SGHRS and CDR2 YFSETQ. The V end lost 7 bases, the J end lost 6 bases, and 16 bases lay between the germline ends. The CDR3 spans 14 residues. The CDR3 is CASADIGGSGELFF. DNA for the CDR3: TGCGCCAGCGCTGACATCGGGGGATCCGGGGAGCTGTTTTTT.

This chain joins TRBV7-2 and TRBJ2-4, with unresolved D. The germline V gene encodes CDR1 SGHTA and CDR2 FQGNSA. V lost 2 bases to trimming and J lost 6 bases, with 8 bases between them. The CDR3 runs 13 residues. The CDR3 spells CASSLWVRNIQYF. The CDR3 nucleotides read TGTGCCAGCAGCTTATGGGTCAGAAACATTCAGTACTTC.

This clone was observed a single time. V and J are TRBV4-3 and TRBJ1-1, with D possibly matching TRBD1 (6 bases). V lost 0 bases, J lost 5 bases, and 16 bases lay in between. This CDR3 has 16 residues. Germline assignment: CDR1 LGHNA and CDR2 YSLEER. CDR3: CASSQELGRQGTEAFF. CDR3 nucleotide sequence: TGCGCCAGCAGCCAAGAGTTGGGGAGGCAGGGGACTGAAGCTTTCTTT.

This clone was seen a few times. The chain has TRBV6-6 and TRBJ2-1; tentative D call: TRBD1 (6 bases). V was pared by 5 bases and J by 9 bases, with 20 bases between. Germline V gene lookup returns CDR1 MNHNY and CDR2 SVGAGI (reference sequence). The CDR3 is 15 amino acids. CDR3 nucleotide sequence: TGTGCCAGCAGTACCCCGGTCAGGGGATCGGGTGAGCAGTTCTTC. Translating gives CASSTPVRGSGEQFF.

The CDR3 loop reads CASSSDRGDVSEAFF. The CDR3 DNA is TGTGCCAGCAGCTCGGACAGGGGGGACGTTTCTGAAGCTTTCTTT. The rearrangement links TRBV7-2 to TRBJ1-1, with 10 bases aligning to TRBD1. The V gene end was trimmed by 4 bases and the J gene end by 6 bases; junction bases not matched to a gene: 8. The CDR3 contains 15 residues. Germline V gene lookup returns CDR1 SGHTA and CDR2 FQGNSA.

The chain recombines TRBV7-2 with TRBJ2-3, with TRBD1 matching 9 bases. The CDR3 has 13 amino acids. V was clipped by 8 bases and J by 6 bases; unmatched bases: 6. From germline, CDR1 is SGHTA and CDR2 FQGNSA. The CDR3 coding sequence is TGTGCCAGCGGAGGACAGGGGAAGGATACGCAGTATTTT. This gives the protein CASGGQGKDTQYF. The whole variable domain, remainder taken from reference TRBV7-2 and TRBJ2-3, is GAGVSQSPSNKVTEKGKDVELRCDPISGHTALYWYRQSLGQGLEFLIYFQGNSAPDKSGLPSDRFSAERTGGSVSTLTIQRTQQEDSAVYLCASGGQGKDTQYFGPGTRLTVL.

V and J are TRBV9 and TRBJ2-5; D gene ambiguous. The germline CDR1 and CDR2 sequences are SGDLS and YYNGEE. Trimming stripped 2 bases from V and 4 bases from J, with 15 bases between. The CDR3 totals 15 residues. CDR3: CASSVQLGPRETQYF. CDR3 DNA sequence: TGTGCCAGCAGCGTCCAACTCGGTCCGAGAGAGACCCAGTACTTC.

The rearrangement links TRBV28 to TRBJ1-3; D is uncertain. This CDR3 region has 14 residues. CDR1 is MDHEN, CDR2 SYDVKM, per germline. With 5 bases removed from V and 0 bases from J, the gap between germline ends came to 8 bases. The CDR3 region is CASSRTDSGNTIYF. The DNA for the CDR3 is TGTGCCAGCAGTAGGACGGACTCTGGAAACACCATATATTTT.

The chain employs TRBV6-5 and TRBJ1-2; tentative D call: TRBD1 (5 bases). This CDR3 comprises 14 residues. Germline CDR1 reads MNHEY; CDR2 reads SVGAGI. V was pared by 6 bases and J by 3 bases, with 14 bases between. The CDR3: CASRFGRGDYGYTF. CDR3 in DNA: TGTGCCAGCAGATTCGGACGGGGGGACTATGGCTACACCTTC.

The V gene is TRBV5-1, the J gene TRBJ2-3; 8 bases fit TRBD2. CDR3 length equals 17 residues. Germline V gives CDR1 SGHRS, CDR2 YFSETQ. With V trimmed by 4 bases and J by 4 bases, 14 bases remained unmatched. The CDR3 is CASSLPSSGGKADTQYF. CDR3 nucleotides: TGCGCCAGCAGCCTACCCTCGAGCGGGGGTAAGGCAGATACGCAGTATTTT. The full variable domain, in which reference TRBV5-1 and TRBJ2-3 provide the parts outside the CDR3, is KAGVTQTPRYLIKTRGQQVTLSCSPISGHRSVSWYQQTPGQGLQFLFEYFSETQRNKGNFPGRFSGRQFSNSRSEMNVSTLELGDSALYLCASSLPSSGGKADTQYFGPGTRLTVL.

This clone was picked up one time. The chain employs TRBV28 and TRBJ2-7; no definite D call. Germline V gene data show CDR1 as MDHEN and CDR2 as SYDVKM. V was trimmed by 3 bases and J by 4 bases, leaving 4 bases between them. CDR3 size: 11 residues. CDR3 DNA sequence: TGTGCCAGCAGTTTTGGGTACGAGCAGTACGTC. The encoded protein is CASSFGYEQYV.

The genes are TRBV4-1 and TRBJ2-1; tentative D call: TRBD1 (6 bases). The V and J ends lost 5 bases and 2 bases respectively, with 13 bases between them. Germline V lookup: CDR1 MGHRA, CDR2 YSYEKL. The CDR3 spans 15 residues. The CDR3: CASSNRDVTYNEQFF. The CDR3 DNA reads as TGCGCCAGCAGCAACAGGGACGTTACCTACAATGAGCAGTTCTTC.

The chain employs TRBV6-5 and TRBJ1-6, with D tentatively TRBD1 (5 bases). V lost 2 bases and J 7 bases, leaving 15 bases between the germline ends. CDR3 length: 16 residues. Germline CDR1 and CDR2: MNHEY and SVGAGI. The CDR3 bases are TGTGCCAGCAGTTACGGGGACCGGCGCCCCAATTCACCCCTCCACTTT. Its translation: CASSYGDRRPNSPLHF.

V and J are TRBV5-1 and TRBJ1-6; D not resolved. The CDR3 totals 14 residues. Trimming removed 0 bases from V and 9 bases from J, with 10 bases in between. Germline CDR1 is SGHRS and CDR2 is YFSETQ. The CDR3 region has the DNA TGCGCCAGCAGCTTGGCCGGTTGGGGTTCACCCCTCCACTTT. Amino acids: CASSLAGWGSPLHF.

The chain recombines TRBV5-5 with TRBJ1-4; D is perhaps TRBD1 (6 bases). V lost 0 bases and J lost 8, with 11 bases in between. CDR3 length equals 14 residues. The germline V gene has CDR1 SGHKS and CDR2 YYEKEE (reference sequence). The CDR3 sequence: CASSLVGGQEKLFF. CDR3 in DNA: TGTGCCAGCAGCTTGGTTGGGGGGCAAGAAAAACTGTTTTTT.

The chain carries TRBV27 and TRBJ2-1; TRBD2 matches at 9 bases. CDR3 length: 15 amino acids. Trimming at V came to 7 bases and at J to 2 bases, leaving 6 bases not matched to a gene. Germline V gene data show CDR1 as MNHEY and CDR2 as SMNVEV (reference sequence). The CDR3 nucleotides read TGTGCCAGCAACTTAGCGGGGGCCACCTACAATGAGCAGTTCTTC. This encodes CASNLAGATYNEQFF.

V and J are TRBV9 and TRBJ1-2, with 8 bases that match TRBD1. The junction had 11 bases not matched to a gene; V was cut back by 3 bases and J by 4 bases. This CDR3 region has 16 residues. CDR1 is SGDLS, CDR2 YYNGEE, per germline. The CDR3: CASSATGAVPSYGYTF. The CDR3 region has the DNA TGTGCCAGCAGCGCGACAGGGGCGGTTCCGAGCTATGGCTACACCTTC.

On this clone: Distinct nucleotide sequences in the sample also encode this CDR3. The genes are TRBV5-1 and TRBJ2-5, with unresolved D. Germline assignment: CDR1 SGHRS and CDR2 YFSETQ. Deletions cut 0 bases from V and 1 base from J, with 4 bases between. The CDR3 has 13 amino acids. The CDR3 reads CASSLGVQETQYF. As DNA, the CDR3 is TGCGCCAGCAGCTTGGGTGTCCAAGAGACCCAGTACTTC.

This clone was observed a single time. The genes are TRBV2 and TRBJ2-3; D gene unclear. The CDR3 runs 14 residues. Germline values: CDR1 SNHLY, CDR2 FYNNEI. The germline V and J ends were trimmed by 2 bases and 8 bases, with 14 bases remaining between them. CDR3 amino acids: CASSEPTQRGTQYF. The CDR3 DNA is TGTGCCAGCAGTGAACCCACACAGCGAGGTACGCAGTATTTT.